The 8 T cell receptor beta chains below come from one sample, sequenced in a study of cytomegalovirus exposure and HLA in healthy donors. Amplification used 60 Vbeta primers and 13 Jbeta primers. The protocol was immunoSEQ multiplex PCR, while the TCRdb copy is restricted to in-frame clones and leaves out a portion. The sample lists around 160,000 clones, just under 80% seen once, with 9% to 10% in the top ten. The sequenced material came from PBMCs. The receptors stem from a man between 18 and 29 years old in good health and CMV-seropositive.

The chain carries TRBV4-1 and TRBJ2-2, with 7 bases that match TRBD1. Unmatched junction bases numbered 7, after V lost 2 bases and J lost 4 bases. The CDR3 has 16 amino acids. Germline loops: CDR1 MGHRA, CDR2 YSYEKL. The CDR3 DNA reads as TGCGCCAGCAGCCAACGAGACAGGGTAGGCACCGGGGAGCTGTTTTTT. Translated, it gives CASSQRDRVGTGELFF.

This chain joins TRBV4-3 and TRBJ2-3; D is possibly TRBD2 (6 bases). The CDR3 sequence is 15 residues long. Germline assignment: CDR1 LGHNA and CDR2 YSLEER. The V and J ends lost 5 bases and 1 base respectively, with 13 bases between them. In DNA, the CDR3 is TGCGCCAGCAGCAGTCGACTAGTCGGCACAGATACGCAGTATTTT. Encoded protein: CASSSRLVGTDTQYF.

The gene calls are TRBV7-9 and TRBJ2-2, with 7 positions matching TRBD1. The germline gives CDR1 SEHNR, CDR2 FQNEAQ (reference sequence). CDR3 size: 15 residues. V lost 0 bases and J lost 4; bases outside the gene matches: 2. CDR3 amino acids: CASSLATGFTGELFF. CDR3 nucleotide sequence: TGTGCCAGCAGCTTAGCGACAGGGTTCACCGGGGAGCTGTTTTTT.

Comments on this clone: This same CDR3 is encoded by further DNA sequences in the sample. The gene calls are TRBV10-3 and TRBJ2-5; TRBD2 matches 11 bases. J lost 2 bases, V lost 6 bases, and 5 bases had no gene match. The CDR3 runs 15 residues. Germline CDR1 reads ENHRY; CDR2 reads SYGVKD. The CDR3 region is CAISGGTSGQETQYF. The CDR3, as DNA: TGTGCCATCAGCGGGGGGACTAGCGGACAAGAGACCCAGTACTTC.

This sequence joins TRBV9 and TRBJ2-7; D may be TRBD1 (7 bases). This CDR3 has 14 residues. Trimming left V 4 bases short and J 3 bases short, with 14 bases between. CDR1 is SGDLS, CDR2 YYNGEE, per germline. The CDR3 here is CASSSGGQDYEQYF. In DNA, the CDR3 is TGTGCCAGCAGCTCAGGGGGGCAGGACTACGAGCAGTACTTC.

The genes are TRBV7-8 and TRBJ2-3; D is possibly TRBD1 (5 bases). Germline V gene sequence: CDR1 SGHVS, CDR2 FQNEAQ. The CDR3 consists of 15 residues. V lost 5 bases to trimming and J lost 2 bases, with 14 bases between them. The CDR3 loop is CASSRTTEYTDTQYF. The DNA of the CDR3 is TGTGCCAGCAGCAGGACAACAGAGTACACAGATACGCAGTATTTT.

This chain links TRBV21-1 with TRBJ2-7; TRBD2, the D gene given by the table, was not confirmed from the DNA. TRBV21-1 is listed as a pseudogene. The CDR3 runs to 13 residues. CDR3 DNA: TGTGCCAGCACCCGGGGATCCCACTACGAGCAGTACTTC. This gives the protein CASTRGSHYEQYF.

The chain uses TRBV28 and TRBJ2-5, with D unclear. CDR3 length: 12 amino acids. CDR1 and CDR2 from the germline V gene are MDHEN and SYDVKM. The V and J ends lost 10 bases and 7 bases respectively, with 16 bases between them. CDR3 DNA sequence: TGTGCCACCATTGATAGAAGAGCGACCCAGTACTTC. This codes for CATIDRRATQYF.